This T cell receptor (beta chain) stems from a study of blood T cell repertoires in COVID-19. Profiling relied on immunoSEQ multiplex PCR, and the TCRdb table lists in-frame clones only, not all of them. The table has 80,000 or so clones, roughly four fifths seen once. The V gene's germline CDR1 is MNHNY and CDR2 SVGAGI (reference sequence). This CDR3 has 15 amino acids. Trimming cost V 6 bases and J 3 bases; bases outside gene matches: 8. Sequenced sample: peripheral blood. V and J are TRBV6-6 and TRBJ1-5; 7 bases match TRBD1. This clonotype originated in a man in his 60s with acute or convalescent COVID-19. CDR3 nucleotides: TGTGCCAGCAGGTCCGACAGGGTGGTCAATCAGCCCCAGCATTTT. Encoded protein: CASRSDRVVNQPQHF.